The clone carrying this T cell receptor beta chain was picked up one time. These data come from a study of blood T cell repertoires in COVID-19. For the study at large: PBMCs, B-cell-depleted T cells, or T cells provided the cDNA or gDNA that made up the material.

Original methodology: Amplification of reference gene primers provided the estimated nucleated cell counts. Measured with immunoSEQ multiplex PCR; TCRdb has only the in-frame clones, and not every one. V and J calls and clone size are those listed in that table; D and trimming were worked out from the DNA. The sample records some 140,000 clones, 70% to 80% being singletons. Trimming shortened V by 8 bases and J by 1 base, and 11 bases separated the two germline ends. In germline, CDR1 is SQVTM, CDR2 ANQGSEA. This CDR3 spans 12 amino acids. The receptor was isolated from a woman aged 65 to 85 with COVID-19, enrolled during active disease. Sequenced material: peripheral blood. This chain joins TRBV29-1 and TRBJ2-5; maybe TRBD2 (6 bases). The CDR3 reads CSFRGTQETQYF. As DNA, the CDR3 is TGCAGCTTTCGGGGGACCCAAGAGACCCAGTACTTC.